The clone carrying this TCR beta chain was found once. Its target is not known. These data belong to a study of long-term antiretroviral therapy in people with HIV. Regarding the study as a whole: Diversity increased after ART yet remained lower than in transplant donor controls. Blood was collected between about 2003 and 2018, possibly under older ART regimens.

Researchers ran immunoSEQ v3.0 at survey level. This table comes from immunoSEQ multiplex PCR, and its TCRdb copy is limited to in-frame clones, with some not included. Of 9,500 to 15,000 clones in the sample, over 70% are singletons; the top ten hold 11%. The input for sequencing was unsorted PBMCs, taken 0.8 years before starting antiretroviral therapy. The TCR was taken from a middle-aged woman with HIV.

CDR3 residues: CASSLGETQYF. In DNA, the CDR3 is TGTGCCAGTAGTCTAGGGGAGACCCAGTACTTC. This chain joins TRBV19 and TRBJ2-5, with D hard to call. This CDR3 has 11 residues. Per germline, CDR1 LNHDA and CDR2 SQIVND (reference sequence). The V end was cut by 5 bases, the J end by 5 bases, with 6 bases between.